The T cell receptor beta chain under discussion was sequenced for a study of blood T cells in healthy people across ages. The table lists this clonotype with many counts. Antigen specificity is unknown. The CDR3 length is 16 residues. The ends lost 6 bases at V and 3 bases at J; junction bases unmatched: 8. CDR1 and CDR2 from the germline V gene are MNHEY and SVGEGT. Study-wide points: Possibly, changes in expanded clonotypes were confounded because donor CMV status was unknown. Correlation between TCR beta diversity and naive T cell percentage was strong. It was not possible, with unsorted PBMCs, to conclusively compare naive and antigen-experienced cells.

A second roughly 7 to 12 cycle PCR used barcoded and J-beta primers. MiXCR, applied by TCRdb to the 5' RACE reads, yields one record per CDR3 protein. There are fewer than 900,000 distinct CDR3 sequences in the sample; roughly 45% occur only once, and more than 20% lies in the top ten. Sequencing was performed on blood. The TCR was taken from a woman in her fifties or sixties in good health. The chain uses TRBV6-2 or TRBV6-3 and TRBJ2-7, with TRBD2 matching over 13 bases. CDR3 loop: CASSRRLAGGNYEQYF. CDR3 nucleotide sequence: TGTGCCAGCAGCCGTCGACTAGCGGGGGGTAACTACGAGCAGTACTTC.